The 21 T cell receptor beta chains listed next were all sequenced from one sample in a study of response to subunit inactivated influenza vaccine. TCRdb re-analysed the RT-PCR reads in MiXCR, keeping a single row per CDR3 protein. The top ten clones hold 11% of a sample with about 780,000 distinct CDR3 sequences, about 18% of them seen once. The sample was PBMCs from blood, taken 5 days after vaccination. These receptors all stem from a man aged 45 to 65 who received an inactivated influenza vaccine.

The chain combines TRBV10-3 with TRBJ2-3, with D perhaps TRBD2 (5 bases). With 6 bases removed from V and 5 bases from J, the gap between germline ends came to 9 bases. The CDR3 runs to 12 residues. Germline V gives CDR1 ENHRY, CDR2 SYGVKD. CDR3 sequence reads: CAISPEGDTQYF. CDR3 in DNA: TGTGCCATCAGCCCAGAGGGAGATACGCAGTATTTT.

Here the CDR3 reads CASSMGGAYGYTF. CDR3 nucleotides: TGTGCCAGTAGTATGGGAGGTGCTTATGGCTACACCTTC. The rearrangement links TRBV19 to TRBJ1-2; D is unresolved. Trimming pared 3 bases from V and 5 bases from J, leaving 10 bases between. Germline CDR1 LNHDA, CDR2 SQIVND (reference sequence). CDR3 length: 13 residues.

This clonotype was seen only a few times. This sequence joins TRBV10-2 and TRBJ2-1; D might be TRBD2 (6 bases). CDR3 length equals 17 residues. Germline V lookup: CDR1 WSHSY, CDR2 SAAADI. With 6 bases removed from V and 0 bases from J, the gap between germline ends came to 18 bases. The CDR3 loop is CASRGDWGVSSYNEQFF. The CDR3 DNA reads TGCGCCAGCAGAGGGGATTGGGGGGTGAGCTCCTACAATGAGCAGTTCTTC.

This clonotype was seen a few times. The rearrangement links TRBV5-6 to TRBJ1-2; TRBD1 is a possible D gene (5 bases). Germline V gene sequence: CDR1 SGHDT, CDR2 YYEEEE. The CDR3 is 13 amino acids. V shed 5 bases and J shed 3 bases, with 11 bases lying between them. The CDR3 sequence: CASRWGTDYGYTF. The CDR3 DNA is TGTGCCAGCAGATGGGGGACGGACTATGGCTACACCTTC.

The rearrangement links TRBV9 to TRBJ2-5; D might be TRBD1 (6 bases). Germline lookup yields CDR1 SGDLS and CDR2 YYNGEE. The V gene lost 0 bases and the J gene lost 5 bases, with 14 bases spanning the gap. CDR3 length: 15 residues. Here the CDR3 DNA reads TGTGCCAGCAGCGTAGCTACAGGGAGTCGGGAGACCCAGTACTTC. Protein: CASSVATGSRETQYF.

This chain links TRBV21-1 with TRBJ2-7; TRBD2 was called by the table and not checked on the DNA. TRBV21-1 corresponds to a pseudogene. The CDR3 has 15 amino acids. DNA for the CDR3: TGTGCCAGCACCCATCATTGCGGGTTCTGGTACGAGCAGTACTTC. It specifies CASTHHCGFWYEQYF.

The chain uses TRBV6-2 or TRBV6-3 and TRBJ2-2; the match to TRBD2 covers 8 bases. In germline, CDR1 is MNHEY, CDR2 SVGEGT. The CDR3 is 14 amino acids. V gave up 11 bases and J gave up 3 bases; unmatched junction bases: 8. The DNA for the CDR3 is TGTGCCGGTCACAGCGGGAGTTACACCGGGGAGCTGTTTTTT. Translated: CAGHSGSYTGELFF.

The CDR3 DNA is TGTGCCAGCAGCGCCATCTACGGTCCCAATGAGCAGTTCTTC. This sequence encodes CASSAIYGPNEQFF. The rearrangement joins TRBV7-6 to TRBJ2-1; D call uncertain. The CDR3 sequence is 14 residues long. V was trimmed by 5 bases and J by 6 bases, leaving 14 bases between them. Looked up from germline, CDR1 is SGHVS and CDR2 is FNYEAQ.

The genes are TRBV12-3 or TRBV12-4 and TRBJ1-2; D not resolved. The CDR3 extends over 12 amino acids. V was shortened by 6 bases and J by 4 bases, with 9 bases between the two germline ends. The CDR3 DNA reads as TGTGCCAGCAGGTCAGGTGTCTATGGCTACACCTTC. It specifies CASRSGVYGYTF.

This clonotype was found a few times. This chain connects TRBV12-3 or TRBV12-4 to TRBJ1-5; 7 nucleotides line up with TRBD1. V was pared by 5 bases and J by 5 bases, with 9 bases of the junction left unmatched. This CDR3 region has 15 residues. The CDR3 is CASSRQGKGDQPQHF. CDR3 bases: TGTGCCAGCAGTAGACAGGGAAAGGGGGATCAGCCCCAGCATTTT.

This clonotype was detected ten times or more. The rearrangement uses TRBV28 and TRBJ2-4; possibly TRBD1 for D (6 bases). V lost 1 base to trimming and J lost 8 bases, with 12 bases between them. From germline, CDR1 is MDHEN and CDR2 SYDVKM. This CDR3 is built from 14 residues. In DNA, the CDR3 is TGTGCCAGCAGTTTATTGGGACAAGGAGACATTCAGTACTTC. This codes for CASSLLGQGDIQYF.

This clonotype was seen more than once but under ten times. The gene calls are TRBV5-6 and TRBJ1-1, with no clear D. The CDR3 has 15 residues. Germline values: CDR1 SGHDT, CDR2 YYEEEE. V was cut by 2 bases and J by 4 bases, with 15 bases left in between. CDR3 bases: TGTGCCAGCAGCTTTGGCCAGGCCCTCCGCACTGAAGCTTTCTTT. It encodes CASSFGQALRTEAFF.

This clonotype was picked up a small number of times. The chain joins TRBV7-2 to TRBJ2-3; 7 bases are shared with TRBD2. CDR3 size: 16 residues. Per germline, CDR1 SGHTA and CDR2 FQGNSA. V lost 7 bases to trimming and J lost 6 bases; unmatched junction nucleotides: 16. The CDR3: CASNEWRERRVDTQYF. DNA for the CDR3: TGTGCCAGCAACGAATGGCGGGAGAGGAGAGTTGATACGCAGTATTTT.

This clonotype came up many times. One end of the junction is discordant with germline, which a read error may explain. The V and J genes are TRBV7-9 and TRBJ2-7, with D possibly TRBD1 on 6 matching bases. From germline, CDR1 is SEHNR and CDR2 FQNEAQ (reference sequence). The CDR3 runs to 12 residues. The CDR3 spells CASSLGTEALKF. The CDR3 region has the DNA TGTGCCAGCAGCTTAGGGACAGAAGCCCTGAAATTC.

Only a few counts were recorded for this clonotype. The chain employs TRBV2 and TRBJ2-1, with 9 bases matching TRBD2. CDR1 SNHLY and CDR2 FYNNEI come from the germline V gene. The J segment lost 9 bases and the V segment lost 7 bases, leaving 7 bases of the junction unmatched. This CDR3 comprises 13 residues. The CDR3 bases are TGTGCCAGCATGGTAGCGGGAGCGGCTGAGCAGTTCTTC. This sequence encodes CASMVAGAAEQFF.

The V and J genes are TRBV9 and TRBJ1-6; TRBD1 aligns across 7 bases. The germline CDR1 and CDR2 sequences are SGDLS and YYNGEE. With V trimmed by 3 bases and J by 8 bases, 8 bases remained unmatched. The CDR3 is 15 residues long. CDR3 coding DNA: TGTGCCAGCAGCGCCAAACACAGGGGTTATTCACCCCTCCACTTT. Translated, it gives CASSAKHRGYSPLHF.

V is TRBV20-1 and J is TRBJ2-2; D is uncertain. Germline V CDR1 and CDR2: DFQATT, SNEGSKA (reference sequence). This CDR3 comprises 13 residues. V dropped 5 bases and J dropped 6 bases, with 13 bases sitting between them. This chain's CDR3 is CSASRAPPGELFF. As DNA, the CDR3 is TGCAGTGCTTCCCGGGCCCCCCCCGGGGAGCTGTTTTTT.

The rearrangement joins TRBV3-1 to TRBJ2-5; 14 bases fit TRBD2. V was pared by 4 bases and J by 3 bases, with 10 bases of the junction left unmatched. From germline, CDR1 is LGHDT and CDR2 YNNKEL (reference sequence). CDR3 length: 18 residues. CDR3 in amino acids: CASSRWTSGGPGEETQYF. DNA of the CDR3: TGTGCCAGCAGCCGATGGACTAGCGGGGGGCCAGGGGAAGAGACCCAGTACTTC.

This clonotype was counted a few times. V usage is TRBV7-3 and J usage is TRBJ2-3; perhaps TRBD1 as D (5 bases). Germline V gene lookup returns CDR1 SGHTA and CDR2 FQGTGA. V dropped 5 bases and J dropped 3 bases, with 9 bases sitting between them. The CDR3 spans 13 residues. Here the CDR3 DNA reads TGTGCCAGCAGCCCAGGGATTACAGATACGCAGTATTTT. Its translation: CASSPGITDTQYF.

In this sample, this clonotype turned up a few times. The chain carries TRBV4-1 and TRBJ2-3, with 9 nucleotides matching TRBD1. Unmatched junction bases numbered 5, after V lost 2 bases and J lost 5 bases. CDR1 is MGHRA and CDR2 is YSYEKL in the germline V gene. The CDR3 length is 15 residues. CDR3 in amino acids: CASSQTGGGIDTQYF. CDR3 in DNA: TGCGCCAGCAGCCAAACAGGGGGCGGGATAGATACGCAGTATTTT.

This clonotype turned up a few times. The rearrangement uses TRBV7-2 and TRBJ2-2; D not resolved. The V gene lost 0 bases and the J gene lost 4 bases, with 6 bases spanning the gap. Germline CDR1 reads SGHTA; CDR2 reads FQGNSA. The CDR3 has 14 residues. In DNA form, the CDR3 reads TGTGCCAGCAGCTTAGCTCTCGTCACCGGGGAGCTGTTTTTT. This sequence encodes CASSLALVTGELFF.